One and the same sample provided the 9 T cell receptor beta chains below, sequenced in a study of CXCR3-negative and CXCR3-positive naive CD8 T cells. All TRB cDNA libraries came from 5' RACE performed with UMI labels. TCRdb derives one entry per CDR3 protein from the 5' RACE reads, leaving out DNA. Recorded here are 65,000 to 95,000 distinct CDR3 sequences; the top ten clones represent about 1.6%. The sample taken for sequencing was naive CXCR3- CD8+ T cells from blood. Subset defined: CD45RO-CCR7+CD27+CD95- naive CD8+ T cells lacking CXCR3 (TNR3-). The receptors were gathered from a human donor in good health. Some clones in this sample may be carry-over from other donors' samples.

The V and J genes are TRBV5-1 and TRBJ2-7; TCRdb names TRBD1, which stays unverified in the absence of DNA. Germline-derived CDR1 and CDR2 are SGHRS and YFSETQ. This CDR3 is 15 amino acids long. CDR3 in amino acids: CASSPPGIPTVEQYF.

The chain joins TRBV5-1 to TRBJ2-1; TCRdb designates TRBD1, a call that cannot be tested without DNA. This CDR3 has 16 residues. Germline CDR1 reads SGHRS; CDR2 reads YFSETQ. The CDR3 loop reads CASSLESGGAYNEQFF.

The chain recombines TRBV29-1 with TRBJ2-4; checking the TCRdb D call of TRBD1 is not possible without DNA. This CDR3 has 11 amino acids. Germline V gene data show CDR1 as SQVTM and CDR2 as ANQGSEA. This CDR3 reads CSVGGADIQYF.

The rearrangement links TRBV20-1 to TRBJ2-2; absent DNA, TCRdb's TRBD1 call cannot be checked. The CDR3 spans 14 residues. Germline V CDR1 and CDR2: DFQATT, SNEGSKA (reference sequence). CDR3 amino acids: CSASRDRDTGELFF.

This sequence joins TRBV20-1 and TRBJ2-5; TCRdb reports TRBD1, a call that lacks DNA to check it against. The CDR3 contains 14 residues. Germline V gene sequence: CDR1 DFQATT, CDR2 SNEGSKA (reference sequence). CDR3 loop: CSAFAGILKETQYF.

The CDR3 region is CASRGLTGGYEQFF. The gene calls are TRBV14 and TRBJ2-1; TCRdb reports TRBD1, a call that lacks DNA to check it against. This CDR3 contains 14 residues. CDR1 and CDR2 (germline): SGHDN, FVKESK.

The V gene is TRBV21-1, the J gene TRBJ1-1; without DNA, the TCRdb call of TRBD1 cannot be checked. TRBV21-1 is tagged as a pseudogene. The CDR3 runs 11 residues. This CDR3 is CASSKRDNAFF.

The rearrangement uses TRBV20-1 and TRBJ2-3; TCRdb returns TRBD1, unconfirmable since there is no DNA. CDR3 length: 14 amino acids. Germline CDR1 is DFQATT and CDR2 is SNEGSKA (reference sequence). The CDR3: CSARDLQGPDTQYF.

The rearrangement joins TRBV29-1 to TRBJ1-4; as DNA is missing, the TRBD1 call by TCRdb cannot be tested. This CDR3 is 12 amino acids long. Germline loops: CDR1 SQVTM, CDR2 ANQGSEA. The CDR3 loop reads CSARGTNEKLFF.